This T cell receptor (beta chain) was observed in a study of blood T cell repertoires in COVID-19. Study details: There were acute and convalescent COVID-19 samples, and they came from the United States, Italy and Spain. PBMCs, B-cell-depleted T cells, or T cells provided the cDNA or gDNA that made up the material.

In the source study's methods: Estimation of nucleated cell counts was performed using reference gene primer amplification. Data came from immunoSEQ multiplex PCR; TCRdb stores just in-frame clones and leaves some out. V and J calls and clone size are those listed in that table; D and trimming were worked out from the DNA. The sample yields about 74,000 clones, 85% to 90% seen once. The CDR3 has 16 residues. Trimming took 2 bases from V and 3 from J; bases not matched to a gene: 8. Germline lookup yields CDR1 LGHNT and CDR2 FRNRAP. The receptor's source is a woman of 80 years or more with active or convalescent COVID-19. Sequenced: peripheral blood. This chain links TRBV12-5 with TRBJ2-7; 9 positions match TRBD1. In nucleotides, the CDR3 is TGTGCTAGTGGTTTGATTTGGGGACAGGGTAACTACGAGCAGTACTTC. Its protein is CASGLIWGQGNYEQYF.